What follows are 29 T cell receptor beta chains derived from one specimen sequenced in a study of tissue T cells after allogeneic stem cell transplantation. TCRdb's copy holds only in-frame clones and misses some; the assay was immunoSEQ multiplex PCR. Among about 48,000 clones listed, about three quarters were seen once. The sequencing sample was made of sorted cells pooled from one or two spleens. All receptors come from a pool of C57BL/6 mice in good health.

Remarks on this clone: Gene and germline names: mouse. The read gets to within 1 residue of the CDR3 end, and the germline J gene fills in the rest. V usage is TRBV31 and J usage is TRBJ1-1; 8 bases are shared with TRBD1. Germline trimming cut 3 bases from V and 4 bases from J; bases unmatched to any gene: 7. From germline, CDR1 is GKSSPN and CDR2 SITVG. This CDR3 spans 14 amino acids. The CDR3 bases that were read are TGTGCCTGGAGGCCGGACAGGGAGATCACAGAAGTCTTC. Translating it yields CAWRPDREITEVF. The CDR3 in its entirety is CAWRPDREITEVFF.

A note on this clone: Genes and germline are mouse. CDR3 region: CASSQQGAQDTQYF. The covered CDR3 bases are TGTGCCAGCAGCCAACAGGGGGCCCAAGACACCCAGTAC. This rearrangement joins TRBV2 to TRBJ2-5; 8 bases are shared with TRBD1. The read halts 1 residue ahead of the CDR3 end, with the missing end drawn from the germline J gene. CDR3 length: 14 amino acids. Germline CDR1 is LGHNA and CDR2 is YSYQKL. J lost 2 bases, V lost 2 bases, and 0 bases had no gene match.

About this clone itself: Mouse names are used for the genes. Read sequence stops 1 residue before the CDR3 end, and the germline J gene provides the missing end. The chain uses TRBV13-2 and TRBJ1-1; possibly TRBD1 for D (5 bases). Trimming removed 3 bases from V and 4 bases from J, with 10 bases in between. This CDR3 is 13 amino acids long. Germline V gene sequence: CDR1 NNHNN, CDR2 SYGAGS (reference sequence). CDR3 amino acids: CASGGGRGTEVFF. The sequenced CDR3 bases are TGTGCCAGCGGTGGCGGGAGGGGCACAGAAGTCTTC.

In the case of this clone: All gene names here are mouse names. The read stops 1 residue short of the end of the CDR3; the missing end is completed from the germline J gene. This chain uses TRBV13-2 with TRBJ1-1, with 10 bases matching TRBD1. With 0 bases clipped from V and 1 base from J, the junction kept 6 bases outside the gene matches. The germline V gene encodes CDR1 NNHNN and CDR2 SYGAGS (reference sequence). The CDR3 totals 17 residues. CDR3 DNA, as far as it was read: TGTGCCAGCGGTGATGCCCGACAGGGGGCAGGAAACACAGAAGTCTTC. Translating gives CASGDARQGAGNTEVF. The entire CDR3 is CASGDARQGAGNTEVFF.

In regard to this clone: The genes are named according to mouse. The sequenced part of the CDR3 DNA is TGTGCCAGCAGCTTAACACAGGGGTGGGCTGAGCAGTTC. Its translation is CASSLTQGWAEQF. The entire CDR3 protein is CASSLTQGWAEQFF. The chain joins TRBV3 to TRBJ2-1; TRBD1 matches 7 bases. Coverage ceases 1 residue before the CDR3 finishes, and the germline J gene fills in the end. The CDR3 length is 14 residues. Germline trimming cut 2 bases from V and 7 bases from J; bases unmatched to any gene: 5. Germline CDR1 SNHLY, CDR2 FYNGKV (reference sequence).

Regarding this clone: Mouse gene names and germline throughout. The read stops 1 residue short of the end of the CDR3; the missing end is completed from the germline J gene. The chain uses TRBV19 and TRBJ2-1; D call uncertain. The CDR3 consists of 13 residues. V was clipped by 1 base and J by 4 bases, with 6 bases between them. Germline-derived CDR1 and CDR2 are FNHDT and SITEND (reference sequence). Incomplete CDR3 DNA: TGTGCCAGCAGTATAAACAGTTATGCTGAGCAGTTC. Residues: CASSINSYAEQF. The CDR3 in full is CASSINSYAEQFF.

Remarks on this clone: The genes are named according to mouse. The CDR3 end falls 1 residue outside the read, so it is completed with the germline J gene. The genes are TRBV31 and TRBJ2-5, with 7 bases lining up with TRBD2. Per the germline V gene, CDR1 is GKSSPN and CDR2 is SITVG. The V and J ends lost 4 bases and 0 bases, in that order; junction bases with no gene match: 1. The CDR3 is 13 residues long. This chain's CDR3 is CAWTWGNQDTQYF. The sequenced CDR3 bases are TGTGCCTGGACCTGGGGGAACCAAGACACCCAGTAC. Full variable domain (outside the CDR3, taken from reference TRBV31 and TRBJ2-5): AQTIHQWPVAEIKAVGSPLSLGCTIKGKSSPNLYWYWQATGGTLQQLFYSITVGQVESVVQLNLSASRPKDDQFILSTEKLLLSHSGFYLCAWTWGNQDTQYFGPGTRLLVL.

In regard to this clone: Here the gene names and germline are mouse. The read gets to within 1 residue of the CDR3 end, and the germline J gene fills in the rest. The V and J genes are TRBV1 and TRBJ1-3, with TRBD1 as a possible D gene (6 bases). Germline CDR1 NSQYPW, CDR2 LRSPGD (reference sequence). Trimming took 1 base from V and 4 from J, leaving 8 bases between them. The CDR3 loop spans 14 amino acids. CDR3 DNA (partial): TGCACCTGCAGTGCAGGAGGGGGAGGAAATACGCTCTAT. Translating gives CTCSAGGGGNTLY. The complete CDR3 sequence is CTCSAGGGGNTLYF.

Concerning this clone itself: Gene names follow the mouse nomenclature. The sequence runs out 1 residue before the end of the CDR3; the remainder is reconstructed from the germline J gene. At the DNA level, this CDR3 is encoded by other sequences in the same sample as well. The V call is TRBV5, the J call TRBJ2-1; TRBD2 aligns across 7 bases. Trimming at V came to 1 base and at J to 0 bases, leaving 0 bases not matched to a gene. The CDR3 has 15 residues. The germline V gene has CDR1 LGHNA and CDR2 YNLKQL (reference sequence). The CDR3 bases that were read are TGTGCCAGCAGCCAAGGGACTGGTAACTATGCTGAGCAGTTC. Protein sequence: CASSQGTGNYAEQF. The CDR3 in full is CASSQGTGNYAEQFF.

This clone has more than one count but fewer than ten. Germline and genes: mouse. The read finishes 1 residue shy of the CDR3 end, and the germline J gene is used to complete it. The chain employs TRBV19 and TRBJ2-4, with D hard to call. There are 13 residues in the CDR3. Trimming removed 4 bases at V and 4 bases at J, with 10 bases between. Germline V lookup: CDR1 FNHDT, CDR2 SITEND (reference sequence). CDR3 sequence: CASSFPRKNTLYF. The covered CDR3 bases are TGTGCCAGCAGTTTCCCCCGGAAAAACACCTTGTAC.

About this clone itself: Gene names denote mouse genes. Read data end 1 residue before the CDR3 end; the end is taken from the germline J gene. The genes are TRBV15 and TRBJ2-5, with unresolved D. Germline V gene data show CDR1 as SGHND and CDR2 as FRSKSL. The CDR3 runs to 12 residues. V was trimmed by 2 bases and J by 6 bases, leaving 6 bases between them. The DNA read from the CDR3 is TGTGCCAGCAGTTTAAATTCGGACACCCAGTAC. This sequence encodes CASSLNSDTQY. The entire CDR3 sequence reads CASSLNSDTQYF.

With regard to this clone: Germline and genes here are mouse. The read ends 1 residue before the CDR3 terminus; that terminus is restored from the germline J gene. The chain uses TRBV3 and TRBJ2-2, with D possibly TRBD1 on 7 matching bases. Germline-derived CDR1 and CDR2 are SNHLY and FYNGKV (reference sequence). The CDR3 is 14 amino acids. Trimming took 1 base from V and 7 from J, leaving 10 bases between them. Partial CDR3 DNA: TGTGCCAGCAGCTTAGAAGGGGGCCTCGGGCAGCTCTAC. Translating it yields CASSLEGGLGQLY. The CDR3, in full, reads CASSLEGGLGQLYF. The variable domain in full, completed from reference TRBV3 and TRBJ2-2, reads GPKVLQIPSHQIIDMGQMVTLNCDPVSNHLYFYWYKQILGQQMEFLVNFYNGKVMEKSKLFKDQFSVERPDGSYFTLKIQPTALEDSAVYFCASSLEGGLGQLYFGEGSKLTVL.

On this clone itself: Any gene name here is a mouse gene name. The sequenced fragment ends 1 residue before the CDR3 boundary, so the rest is inferred from the germline J gene. V and J are TRBV13-2 and TRBJ1-2, with 9 bases identical to TRBD1. Germline V lookup: CDR1 NNHNN, CDR2 SYGAGS (reference sequence). V lost 2 bases and J lost 3; bases outside the gene matches: 5. The CDR3 has 15 amino acids. The sequenced CDR3 bases are TGTGCCAGCGGTGAGAACAGGGGGCGAGACTCCGACTACACC. Translation gives CASGENRGRDSDYT. The whole CDR3 region reads CASGENRGRDSDYTF.

As regards this clone: Mouse germline and gene names are used. The read ends 1 residue before the CDR3 terminus; that terminus is restored from the germline J gene. The genes are TRBV20 and TRBJ1-3; 9 nucleotides align to TRBD1. Trimming took 5 bases from V and 3 from J; bases not matched to a gene: 5. The length of the CDR3 is 14 residues. The germline CDR1 and CDR2 sequences are GFQATS and STVNSAI. CDR3 sequence reads: CGASGTGFGNTLYF. The DNA read from the CDR3 is TGTGGTGCTTCCGGGACAGGGTTTGGAAATACGCTCTAT.

Comments on this clone: These gene names are mouse names. The DNA ends 1 residue before the CDR3 does, and the rest of the CDR3 is filled in from the germline J gene. V gene TRBV5 combines with J gene TRBJ2-5, with TRBD1 matching over 10 bases. The CDR3 has 17 residues. Germline CDR1 and CDR2: LGHNA and YNLKQL (reference sequence). The V and J ends lost 3 bases and 2 bases, in that order; junction bases with no gene match: 8. CDR3 DNA, as far as it was read: TGTGCCAGCAGCCATCCGGGACAGGGGCGGCGCCAAGACACCCAGTAC. Translation gives CASSHPGQGRRQDTQY. The CDR3 reads in full as CASSHPGQGRRQDTQYF.

To note about this clone: One junction end does not reproduce the germline sequence, and a read error may be involved. The gene names given are mouse names. The read stops 1 residue short of the end of the CDR3; the missing end is completed from the germline J gene. The genes are TRBV20 and TRBJ2-1, with 12 bases matching TRBD2. The germline CDR1 and CDR2 sequences are GFQATS and STVNSAI. This CDR3 is 16 amino acids long. The CDR3 is CGAWDWGVPNYAEQFF. CDR3 bases read: TGTGGTGCTTGGGACTGGGGGGTCCCTAACTATGCTGAGCAGTTC.

As to this clone: Gene labels here are mouse ones. From the germline J gene comes the end of the CDR3, since the read stops 1 residue before it. This chain connects TRBV13-1 to TRBJ2-7; 11 positions match TRBD1. From germline, CDR1 is NSHNY and CDR2 SYGAGN. This CDR3 contains 14 residues. V was clipped by 0 bases and J by 7 bases; unmatched bases: 3. CDR3 DNA (partial): TGTGCCAGCAGTGATGGGGACAGGGGGGGAGAACAGTAC. As protein: CASSDGDRGGEQY. The full CDR3 protein reads CASSDGDRGGEQYF.

On this clone: Any gene name here is a mouse gene name. The read halts 1 residue ahead of the CDR3 end, with the missing end drawn from the germline J gene. The chain has TRBV15 and TRBJ2-7; 7 bases align to TRBD1. V gave up 2 bases and J gave up 4 bases; unmatched junction bases: 2. In germline, CDR1 is SGHND, CDR2 FRSKSL. CDR3 length: 13 amino acids. The covered CDR3 bases are TGTGCCAGCAGTTTAACGGGACAGTATGAACAGTAC. Amino acids: CASSLTGQYEQY. The complete CDR3 reads CASSLTGQYEQYF.

On this clone itself: All gene names here are mouse names. The missing CDR3 end, 1 residue past where the read stops, is filled in from the germline J gene. This chain connects TRBV16 to TRBJ2-1, with TRBD2 identical over 8 bases. V was pared by 1 base and J by 3 bases, with 2 bases of the junction left unmatched. CDR3 length equals 15 residues. Germline loops: CDR1 SGHSA, CDR2 FRNQAP. The CDR3 sequence is CASSLAGGRYAEQFF. The part of the CDR3 DNA that was read is TGTGCAAGCAGCTTAGCGGGGGGGCGCTATGCTGAGCAGTTC.

On this clone: Mouse germline and gene names are used. Coverage ceases 1 residue before the CDR3 finishes, and the germline J gene fills in the end. The rearrangement joins TRBV19 to TRBJ1-6; possible D gene TRBD1, 5 bases. TRBJ1-6 is labeled an ORF, and its function is uncertain. CDR3 length: 14 amino acids. Trimming took off 0 bases at V and 7 bases at J, with 8 bases between the two ends. The germline V gene has CDR1 FNHDT and CDR2 SITEND (reference sequence). CDR3 sequence reads: CASSIARVNSPLYF. Incomplete CDR3 DNA: TGTGCCAGCAGTATAGCCAGGGTGAATTCGCCCCTCTAC.

To note about this clone: Gene names refer to mouse genes. The read comes to an end 1 residue before the CDR3 does, leaving the germline J gene to fill in the end. J is TRBJ2-5 and V is TRBV13-3; TRBD1 matches 8 bases. Trimming at V came to 1 base and at J to 3 bases, leaving 1 base not matched to a gene. Germline CDR1 and CDR2: NNHDY and SYVADS. This CDR3 region has 14 residues. The CDR3: CASSDHRGQDTQYF. The sequenced CDR3 bases are TGTGCCAGCAGTGATCACAGGGGGCAAGACACCCAGTAC.

As regards this clone: These gene names are mouse names. Coverage ceases 1 residue before the CDR3 finishes, and the germline J gene fills in the end. The chain couples TRBV3 to TRBJ2-7; either TRBD1 or TRBD2 may supply D (5 bases each). CDR1 is SNHLY and CDR2 is FYNGKV in the germline V gene (reference sequence). V lost 4 bases and J lost 4, with 11 bases in between. CDR3 size: 13 residues. CDR3 sequence reads: CASSSSGVYEQYF. The sequenced part of the CDR3 DNA is TGTGCCAGCAGCTCCTCGGGGGTGTATGAACAGTAC.

With regard to this clone: Mouse names are used for the genes. The read is 1 residue too short to cover the CDR3 end, so that end is filled in from the germline J gene. The J gene is TRBJ2-7, the V gene TRBV15; 7 nucleotides align to TRBD2. J gave up 3 bases and V 1 base, and 3 bases lay outside the gene matches. The length of the CDR3 is 14 residues. Germline assignment: CDR1 SGHND and CDR2 FRSKSL. The sequenced part of the CDR3 DNA is TGTGCCAGCAGTTTAGACTGGGGTCGCTATGAACAGTAC. Protein sequence: CASSLDWGRYEQY. The CDR3 in full is CASSLDWGRYEQYF.

This clone has more than one count but fewer than ten. The genes are named according to mouse. The CDR3 extends 1 residue past the end of the read, so its final part is completed from the germline J gene. The rearrangement joins TRBV31 to TRBJ1-4; 7 bases are shared with TRBD1. CDR1 and CDR2 from the germline V gene are GKSSPN and SITVG. V lost 0 bases and J lost 4; bases outside the gene matches: 5. The CDR3 has 15 residues. CDR3 DNA, as far as it was read: TGTGCCTGGAGTCTAGCCAGGGGGGACAACGAAAGATTATTT. Amino acids: CAWSLARGDNERLF. The entire CDR3 sequence reads CAWSLARGDNERLFF.

As for this clone: Genes and germline are mouse. The sequenced fragment ends 1 residue before the CDR3 boundary, so the rest is inferred from the germline J gene. The V and J genes are TRBV31 and TRBJ1-1; D not resolved. The CDR3 has 13 residues. Germline V gives CDR1 GKSSPN, CDR2 SITVG. V was clipped by 0 bases and J by 1 base, with 6 bases between them. The chain's CDR3 is CAWSLPMNTEVFF. CDR3 DNA, as far as it was read: TGTGCCTGGAGTCTACCAATGAACACAGAAGTCTTC.

Of note for this clone: Genes and germline are mouse. The CDR3 end falls 1 residue outside the read, so it is completed with the germline J gene. The chain recombines TRBV3 with TRBJ2-3; D not resolved. The CDR3 is 13 amino acids. Looked up from germline, CDR1 is SNHLY and CDR2 is FYNGKV (reference sequence). V was trimmed by 6 bases and J by 0 bases, leaving 7 bases between them. Incomplete CDR3 DNA: TGTGCCAGCAGTCCGAGTAGTGCAGAAACGCTGTAT. Encoded protein: CASSPSSAETLY. The CDR3 in full is CASSPSSAETLYF.

Of note for this clone: Mouse names are used for the genes. The read ends 1 residue early relative to the CDR3; the germline J gene fills the gap. The chain couples TRBV19 to TRBJ2-3, with TRBD1 matching over 10 bases. The CDR3 has 14 amino acids. Germline assignment: CDR1 FNHDT and CDR2 SITEND (reference sequence). J was trimmed by 3 bases and V by 4 bases; bases with no gene match: 2. The CDR3 is CASSDRGRAETLYF. The DNA read from the CDR3 is TGTGCCAGCAGTGACAGGGGGCGCGCAGAAACGCTGTAT.

Turning to this clone: The genes are named according to mouse. Read sequence stops 1 residue before the CDR3 end, and the germline J gene provides the missing end. The chain has TRBV5 and TRBJ2-2, with 10 bases identical to TRBD2. The V gene end was trimmed by 4 bases and the J gene end by 3 bases; junction bases not matched to a gene: 2. The CDR3 runs 15 residues. Germline values: CDR1 LGHNA, CDR2 YNLKQL (reference sequence). The sequenced part of the CDR3 DNA is TGTGCCAGCAGCCCACTGGGGGGGTACACCGGGCAGCTCTAC. Its protein is CASSPLGGYTGQLY. The CDR3 in its entirety is CASSPLGGYTGQLYF.

This clone is medium-sized in the sample. Gene names refer to mouse genes. CDR3 DNA, as far as it was read: TGTGCCAGCAGTGACTGGGGGGACAGGAGCTCCTATGAACAGTAC. Amino acids: CASSDWGDRSSYEQY. The full CDR3 protein reads CASSDWGDRSSYEQYF. The V gene is TRBV13-1, the J gene TRBJ2-7; either TRBD1 or TRBD2 may fit D (8 bases each). The read ends 1 residue early relative to the CDR3; the germline J gene fills the gap. Trimming cost V 2 bases and J 0 bases, with 15 bases left between them. Germline V gives CDR1 NSHNY, CDR2 SYGAGN. This CDR3 is 16 amino acids long.